This T cell receptor (beta chain) emerged from a study of T cell changes during pregnancy in multiple sclerosis. Measured with immunoSEQ multiplex PCR; TCRdb has only the in-frame clones, and not every one. The data show fewer than 35,000 clones, more than 90% seen once. Germline V gene sequence: CDR1 LNHNV, CDR2 YYDKDF (reference sequence). This CDR3 spans 15 amino acids. V trimming: 5 bases; J trimming: 7 bases; junction bases outside the gene matches: 9. The TCR comes from a female donor in good health, enrolled as a control in a pregnancy study. The source material was CD4+ T cells from peripheral blood mononuclear cells, sampled in the second trimester of pregnancy. The V call is TRBV15, the J call TRBJ2-1; 9 bases map to TRBD2. For the CDR3, the DNA is TGTGCCACCAGCTCCCCGCGGGAGGGTTTGAATGAGCAGTTCTTC. Amino acid sequence: CATSSPREGLNEQFF.